This T cell receptor (beta chain) was recovered during a study of blood T cells in healthy people across ages. Across the study: The capture of about one barcoded beta molecule per two T cells was achieved by template switching.

Researchers report isolating at least 6.5 million PBMCs per sample. Samples each had at least 5 micrograms of total RNA extracted. The CDR3 totals 15 residues. Trimming shortened V by 8 bases and J by 5 bases, and 18 bases separated the two germline ends. Germline values: CDR1 SNHLY, CDR2 FYNNEI. Next came a second PCR, run for about 7 to 11 cycles, which used a sample-barcoded 5' primer along with a J-beta primer mix. CDR3-containing paired-end reads numbered at least 2.5 million in each sample. From the 5' RACE reads, TCRdb called clonotypes with MiXCR, one entry per CDR3 protein. The table records roughly 1,500,000 distinct CDR3 sequences, roughly 32% of them present only once.

The genes are TRBV2 and TRBJ2-2; D may match TRBD1 or TRBD2 (5 bases each). This TCR derives from a woman younger than 45 in good health. The sequenced material came from blood. CDR3 sequence reads: CASEGAGGRTGELFF. In nucleotides, the CDR3 is TGTGCCAGCGAAGGGGCGGGCGGCCGAACCGGGGAGCTGTTTTTT.